The next 3 T cell receptor beta chains were all read from a single sample in a study of cytomegalovirus exposure and HLA in healthy donors. Researchers ran the PCR with 60 Vbeta and 13 Jbeta primers. The method was immunoSEQ multiplex PCR; TCRdb's version includes in-frame clones alone and lacks a portion of them. The sample has roughly 260,000 clones; almost 85% are singletons. The sequencing input was PBMCs. These receptors were taken from a woman in her forties in good health and CMV-seropositive.

The V gene is TRBV9, the J gene TRBJ2-7; possibly TRBD1 for D (5 bases). Germline assignment: CDR1 SGDLS and CDR2 YYNGEE. The V gene lost 0 bases and the J gene lost 3 bases, with 16 bases spanning the gap. The CDR3 totals 16 residues. The CDR3 loop is CASSVAARRDYYEQYF. In DNA form, the CDR3 reads TGTGCCAGCAGCGTAGCCGCCCGCAGGGATTACTACGAGCAGTACTTC.

V and J are TRBV28 and TRBJ1-4, with 9 nucleotides matching TRBD1. Germline CDR1 MDHEN, CDR2 SYDVKM. V gave up 5 bases and J gave up 7 bases; unmatched junction bases: 8. This CDR3 is built from 15 residues. The CDR3: CASSPDRGGSEKLFF. In DNA, the CDR3 is TGTGCCAGCAGTCCGGACAGGGGAGGAAGTGAAAAACTGTTTTTT.

V gene TRBV27 combines with J gene TRBJ1-5, with TRBD1 matching 11 bases. In germline, CDR1 is MNHEY, CDR2 SMNVEV (reference sequence). With V trimmed by 6 bases and J by 6 bases, 7 bases remained unmatched. The CDR3 runs 15 residues. CDR3 bases: TGTGCCAGCAGCCGGGACAGGGGGGAGCGTCAGCCCCAGCATTTT. Its protein product is CASSRDRGERQPQHF.